This T cell receptor beta chain was profiled in a study of cytomegalovirus exposure and HLA in healthy donors. Study outcomes and limitations: A missense DCLRE1C variant was associated with V- and J-gene trimming of TCR beta chains in a later analysis, and an independent cohort replicated the association.

A remark on this clone: Its antigen is not identified.

It was with 60 Vbeta and 13 Jbeta primers that the PCR ran. TCRdb keeps only in-frame clones here, not all; method: immunoSEQ multiplex PCR. The sample consists of about 83,000 clones, roughly 77% of them appearing once. V was pared by 5 bases and J by 0 bases, with 8 bases between. The CDR3 is 14 residues long. Germline values: CDR1 MRHNA, CDR2 SNTAGT. At collection, donors were nominally healthy, but unrecorded immune exposures were probable. The chain uses TRBV6-4 and TRBJ1-3; D possibly corresponds to TRBD1 (5 bases). Material for sequencing was PBMCs. The TCR sequence derives from a man between 60 and 75 years old in good health and CMV-seronegative. The CDR3 spells CASSRQLSGNTIYF. CDR3 in DNA: TGTGCCAGCAGTAGACAGCTCTCTGGAAACACCATATATTTT.